This T cell receptor beta chain was captured by sequencing in a study of blood T cell repertoires in COVID-19 (TCRdb year 2020). At the level of the whole study: The collaborator samples originated in the United States, Italy and Spain and spanned the acute and convalescent phases of COVID-19. The prospective study material was composed of cDNA or gDNA derived from T cells, B-cell-depleted T cells, or PBMCs. Deeply sampled blood TCRbeta repertoires from subjects exposed to, actively infected with, or recovered from COVID-19 were included in the dataset. The repertoires were released in a freely available public database intended as a resource for research on the immune response to SARS-CoV-2. Samples came from the ongoing ImmuneRACE study (first 160 participants) plus 1,254 subjects from 6 global collaborators. Sample metadata almost always included a de-identified subject ID, COVID-19 status, age in years and sex. Where available, HLA class I and class II types were obtained from metadata supplied by the sample provider rather than from assay-based typing. The study at large found these results: The amount of clinical and demographic metadata varied by source and participant and was provided uncurated.

Collaborating institutions collected whole blood in K2EDTA tubes following their own protocols. Collaborator samples were shipped for TCRbeta analysis as frozen whole blood, isolated PBMCs, or DNA extracted from either sample type. The immunoSEQ Assay, a bias-controlled multiplex PCR, was used to amplify TCRbeta CDR3 regions from genomic DNA. On the authors' methods: The number of nucleated cells in each sample was estimated by amplification of reference gene primers within the assay. To quantify the absolute abundance of each unique TCRbeta CDR3 rearrangement, sequence reads were collapsed and filtered. For each sample, productive Simpson clonality was calculated by taking the square root of Simpson's diversity index across productive rearrangements. The immuneACCESS repertoire file appears here via TCRdb, limited to in-frame rearrangements. These files lack a portion of the clones; in checked studies, under half of the deficit traces to unresolved V genes, and the cause of the others is not known. D and trimming come from the DNA, and the V and J calls and clone size come from that table. The sample profile shows 95,000 to 100,000 clones; 90% to 95% of them were found once. The top ten clonotypes cover 17% of the sample.

On this clone: No antigen is known for it. No base quality values were provided; no much bigger clone lies one nucleotide off.

From a lookup of the germline V gene, CDR1 and CDR2 are LGHNA and YSLEER. At the junction V is shortened by 2 bases and J by 5 bases; bases outside the gene matches: 8. From its cysteine to its phenylalanine, the CDR3 spans 15 amino acids. Of all the DNA, just the CDR3 is kept, 45 bases in frame from base 1. This TCR was recovered from a man aged 50 to 60 with acute or convalescent COVID-19. The sample comprised peripheral blood. The chain is encoded by TRBV4-3 joined to TRBJ2-5, and TRBD1 aligns with 7 junction nucleotides. Here the CDR3 is given as CASSQSAQGEETQYF. The sequence in DNA is TGCGCCAGCAGCCAATCAGCCCAGGGGGAGGAGACCCAGTACTTC.